The present T cell receptor beta chain was sequenced within a study of PD-L1 blockade in urothelial cancer. As for the study in general: Around 2014 therapy began: atezolizumab 1,200 mg intravenously every 3 weeks. The patients had undergone anywhere from 0 to 3 prior chemotherapy regimens.

Sequencing used immunoSEQ multiplex PCR; TCRdb keeps in-frame clones, though not all of them. This repertoire shows about 30,000 clones, roughly 76% found once; its top ten account for just over 2%. The CDR3 sequence is 13 residues long. In germline, CDR1 is MNHEY, CDR2 SMNVEV (reference sequence). Trimming took off 2 bases at V and 7 bases at J, with 11 bases between the two ends. The gene calls are TRBV27 and TRBJ1-2; D gene ambiguous. The material was PBMCs, obtained around atezolizumab (anti-PD-L1) treatment. This TCR came from a man in his fifties with urothelial cancer. CDR3 coding DNA: TGTGCCAGCAGTTTAAGGAGGGCCGGTGGCTACACCTTC. Translated: CASSLRRAGGYTF.